The present TCR beta chain was sequenced within a study of blood T cell repertoires in COVID-19. Enrolled through a virtual design, the participants were between about 18 and 89 years of age and came from under 30 US areas. V gave up 0 bases and J gave up 5 bases, with 5 bases separating them. The CDR3 totals 11 residues. Germline CDR1 GTSNPN, CDR2 SVGIG (reference sequence). Methods used by the authors: Cell counts per sample came from amplifying reference gene primers. Measured with immunoSEQ multiplex PCR; TCRdb has only the in-frame clones, and not every one. D and trimming were read from the DNA, whereas the V and J calls and clone size are those reported in that table. This sample yields roughly 150,000 clones, of which around four fifths are seen a single time; more than 5% belongs to the top ten. This clone appeared a single time.

Material: PBMCs or T cells enriched from blood (not recorded which). The rearrangement links TRBV30 to TRBJ2-7; possible D gene TRBD2, 5 bases. The sequence came from a woman aged 40-49 years who had recovered from COVID-19. CDR3 protein: CAWSVLDEQYF. Written as DNA, the CDR3 is TGTGCCTGGAGTGTACTAGACGAGCAGTACTTC. Full variable domain (rest looked up from reference TRBV30 and TRBJ2-7): SQTIHQWPATLVQPVGSPLSLECTVEGTSNPNLYWYRQAAGRGLQLLFYSVGIGQISSEVPQNLSASRPQDRQFILSSKKLLLSDSGFYLCAWSVLDEQYFGPGTRLTVT.